Below are 3 T cell receptor beta chains sequenced from a single sample in a study of identical twins. TCRdb reprocessed the 5' RACE reads with MiXCR, giving one entry per CDR3 protein. The sample has roughly 720,000 distinct CDR3 sequences; about 18% are singletons. The same sample was also used in a study of T cells expressing NK-cell markers.

Sequencing was carried out using PBMCs. The source is a woman between 18 and 30 years old in good health.

The rearrangement uses TRBV20-1 and TRBJ1-1; D not resolved. CDR1 is DFQATT, CDR2 SNEGSKA, per germline (reference sequence). Between the trimmed V and J ends, which lost 6 bases and 10 bases, there was a span of 15 bases. The CDR3 contains 11 residues. CDR3 nucleotide sequence: TGCAGTGCAAGAAGTACACGAGGAGCTTTCTTT. As protein: CSARSTRGAFF.

V is TRBV7-2 and J is TRBJ2-2, with D maybe TRBD2 (5 bases). The CDR3 is 14 residues long. Germline V lookup: CDR1 SGHTA, CDR2 FQGNSA. V dropped 1 base and J dropped 9 bases, with 12 bases sitting between them. The CDR3 loop reads CASSLGERPRELFF. In DNA, the CDR3 is TGTGCCAGCAGCTTAGGGGAGAGGCCCCGGGAGCTGTTTTTT.

V is TRBV6-5 and J is TRBJ2-1; 10 bases align to TRBD2. The junction had 8 bases not matched to a gene; V was cut back by 0 bases and J by 9 bases. The germline V gene encodes CDR1 MNHEY and CDR2 SVGAGI. The CDR3 has 16 residues. The CDR3 protein is CASSYSLAGVQGEQFF. The CDR3 bases are TGTGCCAGCAGTTACTCGCTAGCGGGAGTTCAGGGTGAGCAGTTCTTC.